A selection of T cell receptor beta chains follows, all from one sample in a study of cytomegalovirus exposure and HLA in healthy donors. Here immunoSEQ multiplex PCR was the method, and the copy in TCRdb shows in-frame clones only, minus some. The sample lists approximately 120,000 clones, approximately 80% occurring once. Sequenced: PBMCs. These receptors originate from a man aged 40-50 years in good health and CMV-seronegative. CDR3s include the opening cysteine and the closing phenylalanine or tryptophan.

cdr3_aa: CASSIGSTGGGDIQYF
v_call: TRBV19

cdr3_aa: CASSPLTTEAFF
v_call: TRBV5-5

cdr3_aa: CSARSSYEQYF
v_call: TRBV20-1

cdr3_aa: CASSVWGGEGYTF
v_call: TRBV6-1

cdr3_aa: CASSLDSYGYTF
v_call: TRBV7-9

cdr3_aa: CASSQEVGGRGTEAFF
v_call: TRBV4-3

cdr3_aa: CASSLDQRQGKGNQPQHF
v_call: TRBV19

cdr3_aa: CASTINEKLFF
v_call: TRBV6-1

cdr3_aa: CATREPANTEAFF
v_call: TRBV15

cdr3_aa: CASSVEAGNTYEQYF
v_call: TRBV9

cdr3_aa: CASSPILEDGYTF
v_call: TRBV18

cdr3_aa: CASSVAGARTEAFF
v_call: TRBV25-1

cdr3_aa: CASSEGLAGTEQYF
v_call: TRBV11-3

cdr3_aa: CSSSLGTGTTDTQYF
v_call: TRBV7-9

cdr3_aa: CSSSPRGGTNNSPLHF
v_call: TRBV7-9

cdr3_aa: CASWDRENYGYTF
v_call: TRBV5-4

cdr3_aa: CASSEARGFAGELFF
v_call: TRBV25-1

cdr3_aa: CASSPQPGQVNEKLFF
v_call: TRBV9

cdr3_aa: CASSASVRQETQYF
v_call: TRBV9

cdr3_aa: CASTGRGNTEAFF
v_call: TRBV2

cdr3_aa: CASSSTGGSYNEQFF
v_call: TRBV11-3

cdr3_aa: CASSSSRDRDNQPQHF
v_call: TRBV5-6

cdr3_aa: CASSPLGGGENEQFF
v_call: TRBV18

cdr3_aa: CASSLRTGITDTQYF
v_call: TRBV7-2

cdr3_aa: CASSEDSGGADEQFF
v_call: TRBV6-1

cdr3_aa: CASSFGTENTEAFF
v_call: TRBV7-2

cdr3_aa: CAITGTGGGEQYF
v_call: TRBV7-9

cdr3_aa: CSSSLPPTPRTDTQYF
v_call: TRBV7-9

cdr3_aa: CASSLGSNYGYTF
v_call: TRBV27

cdr3_aa: CATSRQGGTQETQYF
v_call: TRBV25-1

cdr3_aa: CASSSSTLGQGAGELFF
v_call: TRBV5-1

cdr3_aa: CASSFGTGGPGELFF
v_call: TRBV5-6

cdr3_aa: CASRGQGLTGELFF
v_call: TRBV7-2

cdr3_aa: CASSARPGQASFSGANVLTF
v_call: TRBV19

cdr3_aa: CAWSRDRATSGANVLTF
v_call: TRBV30

cdr3_aa: CASSFLTGNTEAFF
v_call: TRBV27

cdr3_aa: CASSSLRGRLETQYF
v_call: TRBV27

cdr3_aa: CASSSPTSGGHNEQFF
v_call: TRBV28

cdr3_aa: CASRTRDRVLCTNEKLFF
v_call: TRBV9

cdr3_aa: CSVDPEQGYTF
v_call: TRBV29-1

cdr3_aa: CASSQGEGVYNSPLHF
v_call: TRBV4-1

cdr3_aa: CASSLGASNQPQHF
v_call: TRBV27

cdr3_aa: CASSLTGQGVVTEAFF
v_call: TRBV5-1

cdr3_aa: CASSLGHINTGELFF
v_call: TRBV7-9

cdr3_aa: CASSGDTAVPEQYF
v_call: TRBV5-1